One sample yielded the 17 T cell receptor beta chains listed below, sequenced in a study of Ad26.COV2.S vaccination and SARS-CoV-2 variants. Data came from immunoSEQ multiplex PCR; TCRdb stores just in-frame clones and leaves some out. The sample holds fewer than 500,000 clones, roughly 91% seen once. The treatment here: 15 to 20 received Ad26.COV2.S at low or high dose, single or two shots; roughly five received placebo; per-sample allocation not given. The study sampled participants on day 63 after the first vaccine or placebo injection. Sequenced material: peripheral blood, taken in a trial of Ad26.COV2.S vaccine versus placebo. The receptors here all came from a person between 18 and 59 years old who received the Ad26.COV2.S COVID-19 vaccine or a placebo.

The CDR3 DNA is TGTGCCAGCAGCCAAGACCACCGGGCCTACAAAAAACCCCAGCATTTT. This encodes CASSQDHRAYKKPQHF. The chain links TRBV4-2 to TRBJ1-5; D remains unclear. Trimming shortened V by 0 bases and J by 10 bases, and 19 bases separated the two germline ends. The V gene's germline CDR1 is LGHNA and CDR2 YNFKEQ. The CDR3 totals 16 residues.

The chain recombines TRBV5-1 with TRBJ2-2, with TRBD1 matching over 7 bases. V trimming: 4 bases; J trimming: 4 bases; junction bases outside the gene matches: 13. The germline V gene encodes CDR1 SGHRS and CDR2 YFSETQ. The CDR3 sequence is 17 residues long. The CDR3 loop is CASSNSAQGVFTGELFF. DNA of the CDR3: TGCGCCAGCAGCAACTCGGCCCAGGGGGTGTTCACCGGGGAGCTGTTTTTT.

This clone has more than one count but fewer than ten. The rearrangement joins TRBV7-9 to TRBJ2-7; D might be TRBD2 (5 bases). Germline V gene lookup returns CDR1 SEHNR and CDR2 FQNEAQ (reference sequence). This CDR3 is 13 amino acids long. V was shortened by 0 bases and J by 7 bases, with 10 bases between the two germline ends. CDR3 loop: CASSLAGRGEQYF. CDR3 coding DNA: TGTGCCAGCAGCTTAGCGGGCCGCGGGGAGCAGTACTTC.

The chain has TRBV4-3 and TRBJ1-4; 10 positions match TRBD1. After removal of 1 base from V and 6 bases from J, the junction contained 5 bases not matched to a gene. Germline V gene data show CDR1 as LGHNA and CDR2 as YSLEER. CDR3 size: 16 residues. In nucleotides, the CDR3 is TGCGCCAGCAGCCAAGCAAAGGGACAGGGGTATGAAAAACTGTTTTTT. It translates to CASSQAKGQGYEKLFF.

The chain links TRBV10-3 to TRBJ1-2, with D tentatively TRBD1 (5 bases). CDR1 is ENHRY, CDR2 SYGVKD, per germline. The CDR3 has 14 amino acids. V gave up 4 bases and J gave up 3 bases, with 12 bases separating them. The CDR3 nucleotides read TGTGCCATCAGTGTGCCAGGGAGGGACTATGGCTACACCTTC. Translation: CAISVPGRDYGYTF.

The rearrangement links TRBV28 to TRBJ2-6, with D unclear. Trimming stripped 3 bases from V and 3 bases from J, with 15 bases between. This CDR3 has 17 amino acids. Germline CDR1 is MDHEN and CDR2 is SYDVKM. The CDR3 region has the DNA TGTGCCAGCAGTTTGGTTACGCTGCCTGGTGGGGCCAACGTCCTGACTTTC. It is translated as CASSLVTLPGGANVLTF.

This chain links TRBV7-2 with TRBJ2-1; no definite D call. This CDR3 comprises 13 residues. V lost 5 bases and J lost 8, with 13 bases in between. The germline V gene encodes CDR1 SGHTA and CDR2 FQGNSA. CDR3 sequence: CASSPWFADEQFF. CDR3 DNA sequence: TGTGCCAGCAGCCCCTGGTTTGCGGATGAGCAGTTCTTC.

This rearrangement joins TRBV3-1 (or the pseudogene TRBV3-2) to TRBJ2-1, with 10 nucleotides matching TRBD2. The CDR3 is made up of 14 amino acids. V lost 4 bases and J lost 6; bases outside the gene matches: 3. Looked up from germline, CDR1 is LGHDT and CDR2 is YNNKEL (reference sequence). The CDR3 here is CASSLRTSGNEQFF. The DNA for the CDR3 is TGTGCCAGCAGCCTCAGGACTAGCGGCAATGAGCAGTTCTTC.

This clone was found a few times. The CDR3 is CASSQLVQGSGGYTF. CDR3 DNA: TGTGCCAGCAGCCAACTTGTACAGGGTTCGGGTGGCTACACCTTC. The chain couples TRBV4-2 to TRBJ1-2; D is possibly TRBD1 (6 bases). Trimming removed 2 bases from V and 7 bases from J, with 17 bases in between. This CDR3 comprises 15 residues. Germline CDR1 is LGHNA and CDR2 is YNFKEQ.

The chain joins TRBV5-1 to TRBJ2-1, with TRBD2 matching over 8 bases. The CDR3 is 15 residues long. Trimming at V came to 0 bases and at J to 4 bases, leaving 3 bases not matched to a gene. The germline V gene has CDR1 SGHRS and CDR2 YFSETQ. The CDR3 sequence: CASSLAAGEYNEQFF. For the CDR3, the DNA is TGCGCCAGCAGCTTGGCAGCGGGAGAGTACAATGAGCAGTTCTTC. Variable domain in full (rest from reference TRBV5-1 and TRBJ2-1): KAGVTQTPRYLIKTRGQQVTLSCSPISGHRSVSWYQQTPGQGLQFLFEYFSETQRNKGNFPGRFSGRQFSNSRSEMNVSTLELGDSALYLCASSLAAGEYNEQFFGPGTRLTVL.

The rearrangement joins TRBV28 to TRBJ1-5, with 7 bases lining up with TRBD1. The CDR3 is made up of 14 amino acids. Germline lookup yields CDR1 MDHEN and CDR2 SYDVKM. V lost 4 bases, J lost 5 bases, and 5 bases stayed unmatched. Here the CDR3 DNA reads TGTGCCAGCAGTTCCGACAGGGACGATCAGCCCCAGCATTTT. It specifies CASSSDRDDQPQHF.

This chain uses TRBV7-9 with TRBJ2-2; D might be TRBD1 or TRBD2, each matching 7 bases. Trimming removed 5 bases at V and 2 bases at J, with 12 bases between. The germline V gene encodes CDR1 SEHNR and CDR2 FQNEAQ (reference sequence). The CDR3 runs 15 residues. The CDR3 loop reads CASSSGTENTGELFF. The DNA for the CDR3 is TGTGCCAGCAGCAGCGGGACAGAAAACACCGGGGAGCTGTTTTTT.

About this clone itself: The sample holds other DNA sequences that translate to the same CDR3. The CDR3 coding sequence is TGTGCCAGCAGCGTAGTGGGGGGTAGCTCCTACAATGAGCAGTTCTTC. It codes for CASSVVGGSSYNEQFF. The chain joins TRBV9 to TRBJ2-1; possibly TRBD2 for D (6 bases). Germline lookup yields CDR1 SGDLS and CDR2 YYNGEE. The CDR3 has 16 amino acids. Trimming took 0 bases from V and 0 from J, leaving 10 bases between them.

The chain employs TRBV7-2 and TRBJ2-7, with D hard to call. Germline values: CDR1 SGHTA, CDR2 FQGNSA. V was cut by 4 bases and J by 4 bases, with 11 bases left in between. This CDR3 contains 13 residues. The CDR3 DNA reads TGTGCCAGCAGCTCCCCTGATACTTACGAGCAGTACTTC. Translating it yields CASSSPDTYEQYF.

The chain is built from TRBV7-3 and TRBJ2-5; no definite D call. CDR3 size: 13 residues. V lost 4 bases and J lost 1, with 7 bases in between. Per the germline V gene, CDR1 is SGHTA and CDR2 is FQGTGA. The CDR3 spells CASSYSSQETQYF. In DNA form, the CDR3 reads TGTGCCAGCAGCTATTCCAGCCAAGAGACCCAGTACTTC.

On this clone: This sample includes further DNA sequences coding for the same CDR3. The chain joins TRBV15 to TRBJ2-7, with TRBD1 as a possible D gene (6 bases). The length of the CDR3 is 14 residues. V was shortened by 3 bases and J by 3 bases, with 12 bases between the two germline ends. Germline-derived CDR1 and CDR2 are LNHNV and YYDKDF (reference sequence). The CDR3 region is CATSSRDTDYEQYF. The CDR3 DNA reads TGTGCCACCAGCAGCCGGGACACCGACTACGAGCAGTACTTC.

J is TRBJ2-4 and V is TRBV4-2; D might be TRBD1 (5 bases). Germline V gene data show CDR1 as LGHNA and CDR2 as YNFKEQ. Trimming stripped 1 base from V and 0 bases from J, with 10 bases between. The CDR3 has 16 amino acids. This CDR3 is CASSQAGIQAKNIQYF. The CDR3 DNA is TGTGCCAGCAGCCAAGCAGGGATCCAAGCCAAAAACATTCAGTACTTC.